This TCR beta chain came from a study of blood T cell repertoires in COVID-19. The CDR3 sequence is 17 residues long. Losses at the gene ends were 4 bases for V and 4 bases for J; bases not matched to a gene: 7. From germline, CDR1 is SGHRS and CDR2 YFSETQ. Sequenced by immunoSEQ multiplex PCR; TCRdb stores in-frame clones only, minus some. The sample shows 450,000 or so clones, approximately 91% of them seen only once. Sequenced input: peripheral blood. The gene calls are TRBV5-1 and TRBJ2-2, with 13 bases that match TRBD2. The sequence was collected from a woman aged 40 to 49 with COVID-19, enrolled during active disease. CDR3 residues: CASSRTSGGSGTGELFF. The CDR3 region has the DNA TGCGCCAGCAGCCGGACTAGCGGGGGCTCGGGCACCGGGGAGCTGTTTTTT.